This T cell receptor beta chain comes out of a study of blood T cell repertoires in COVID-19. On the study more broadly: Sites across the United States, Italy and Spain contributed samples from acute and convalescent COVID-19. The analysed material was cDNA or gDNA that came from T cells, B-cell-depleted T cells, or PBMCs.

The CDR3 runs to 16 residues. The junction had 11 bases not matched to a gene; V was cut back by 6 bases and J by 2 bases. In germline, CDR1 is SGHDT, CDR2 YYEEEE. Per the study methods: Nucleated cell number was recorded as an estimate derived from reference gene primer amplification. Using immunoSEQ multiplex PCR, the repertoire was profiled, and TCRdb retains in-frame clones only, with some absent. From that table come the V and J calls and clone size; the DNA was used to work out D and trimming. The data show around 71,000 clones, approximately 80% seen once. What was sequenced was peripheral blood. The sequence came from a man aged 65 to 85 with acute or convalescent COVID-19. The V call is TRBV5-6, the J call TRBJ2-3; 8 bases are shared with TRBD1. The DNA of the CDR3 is TGTGCCAGCATCCTACAACGACAGGGGTACACAGATACGCAGTATTTT. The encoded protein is CASILQRQGYTDTQYF. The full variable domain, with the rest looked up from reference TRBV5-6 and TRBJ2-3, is DAGVTQSPTHLIKTRGQQVTLRCSPKSGHDTVSWYQQALGQGPQFIFQYYEEEERQRGNFPDRFSGHQFPNYSSELNVNALLLGDSALYLCASILQRQGYTDTQYFGPGTRLTVL.